These T cell receptor beta chains were read from a single sample in a study of T cells after yellow fever vaccination. TCRdb fed the 5' RACE reads into MiXCR, producing one record per CDR3 protein. Counted here are roughly 300,000 distinct CDR3 sequences, around 7% occurring once; the ten biggest clones make up 15% to 20%. Specimen: PBMCs, collected approximately 40 days after the first yellow fever vaccination. The receptors were gathered from a man aged 18 to 30 who received the YFV17D yellow fever vaccine. The CDR3 runs from the conserved cysteine through the conserved F or W. D genes are given only for firm matches. Expanded clones are given a class, and other clones once, few, many or no size at all.

D gene	J gene	clone size	V gene	CDR3 protein	CDR3 DNA
NA	TRBJ1-6	NA	TRBV7-2	CASSLSTDSPLHF	TGTGCCAGCAGCCTATCGACAGATTCACCCCTCCACTTT
NA	TRBJ2-5	NA	TRBV20-1	CSARHLTGETQYF	TGCAGTGCTAGACACCTGACGGGAGAGACCCAGTACTTC
TRBD1	TRBJ2-2	many	TRBV6-2/TRBV6-3	CASSLPGQGLAGELFF	TGTGCCAGCAGTTTACCGGGACAGGGGTTGGCCGGGGAGCTGTTTTTT
NA	TRBJ1-1	NA	TRBV14	CASSVILAGTEAFF	TGTGCCAGCAGCGTAATACTCGCCGGCACTGAAGCTTTCTTT
NA	TRBJ2-2	NA	TRBV7-6	CASSSDTTTKNTGELFF	TGTGCCAGCAGCTCGGACACGACTACCAAGAACACCGGGGAGCTGTTTTTT
NA	TRBJ1-1	few	TRBV20-1	CSAERGNTEAFF	TGCAGTGCCGAAAGGGGAAACACTGAAGCTTTCTTT
NA	TRBJ1-4	few	TRBV27	CASSPKRRQTNEKLFF	TGTGCCAGCAGTCCAAAGCGGCGTCAGACAAATGAAAAACTGTTTTTT
TRBD2	TRBJ2-1	few	TRBV4-2	CASSQAVSGGAQNEQFF	TGTGCCAGCAGCCAAGCAGTAAGCGGGGGGGCCCAAAATGAGCAGTTCTTC
NA	TRBJ1-1	NA	TRBV12-5	CASGKTANTEAFF	TGTGCTAGTGGCAAGACAGCGAACACTGAAGCTTTCTTT
NA	TRBJ2-3	NA	TRBV10-2	CASTYGQTRTDTQYF	TGCGCCAGCACGTACGGACAGACCCGCACAGATACGCAGTATTTT
NA	TRBJ1-2	NA	TRBV12-3/TRBV12-4	CASTYTGFGYTF	TGTGCCAGCACTTATACGGGGTTTGGCTACACCTTC
NA	TRBJ2-5	many	TRBV4-3	CASSRDVVQETQYF	TGCGCCAGCAGCCGGGACGTAGTCCAAGAGACCCAGTACTTC
NA	TRBJ2-1	NA	TRBV7-3	CASSFSGRSNEQFF	TGTGCCAGCAGCTTCTCAGGAAGAAGCAATGAGCAGTTCTTC
NA	TRBJ2-1	many	TRBV23-1	CASSLPTSYNEQFF	TGCGCCAGCAGTCTCCCCACAAGTTACAATGAGCAGTTCTTC
TRBD1	TRBJ2-2	NA	TRBV24-1	CATSDRQGDTGELFF	TGTGCCACCAGTGATCGACAGGGGGACACCGGGGAGCTGTTTTTT
TRBD1	TRBJ1-4	NA	TRBV5-4	CASSSEQGAREKLFF	TGTGCCAGCAGCTCGGAACAGGGGGCACGGGAAAAACTGTTTTTT
NA	TRBJ1-1	few	TRBV7-9	CASSSAYTEAFF	TGTGCCAGCAGTTCAGCTTACACTGAAGCTTTCTTT
NA	TRBJ1-5	NA	TRBV14	CASSQVRQRYYQPQHF	TGTGCCAGCAGCCAAGTGCGACAGAGATACTATCAGCCCCAGCATTTT
NA	TRBJ2-5	many	TRBV5-1	CASSLAEGKETQYF	TGCGCCAGCAGCTTGGCAGAGGGAAAAGAGACCCAGTACTTC
NA	TRBJ2-1	NA	TRBV20-1	CSARDFDLQWGEQFF	TGCAGTGCTAGAGATTTTGACTTACAATGGGGTGAGCAGTTCTTC
NA	TRBJ1-4	NA	TRBV12-3/TRBV12-4	CASSLRNSNEKLFF	TGTGCCAGCAGTTTACGGAACTCAAATGAAAAACTGTTTTTT
NA	TRBJ2-1	few	TRBV5-5	CASSPSGETRYNEQFF	TGTGCCAGCAGCCCGTCGGGGGAAACCAGATACAATGAGCAGTTCTTC
NA	TRBJ2-5	many	TRBV5-1	CASSLQGLSRETQYF	TGCGCCAGCAGCTTACAGGGCCTTAGTAGAGAGACCCAGTACTTC
NA	TRBJ1-1	few	TRBV20-1	CSAEEGTRTEAFF	TGCAGTGCGGAAGAAGGGACACGGACTGAAGCTTTCTTT
NA	TRBJ2-1	few	TRBV4-3	CASSQEVPYYNEQFF	TGCGCCAGCAGCCAAGAAGTTCCTTACTACAATGAGCAGTTCTTC
TRBD1	TRBJ1-2	few	TRBV11-2	CASSSGDRGRVGYTF	TGTGCCAGCAGCAGCGGGGACAGGGGGCGCGTTGGCTACACCTTC
NA	TRBJ2-7	NA	TRBV5-1	CASSLSTGRGYEQYF	TGCGCCAGCAGCTTATCGACAGGGCGGGGCTACGAGCAGTACTTC
NA	TRBJ2-7	many	TRBV7-2	CASSLFGSVSYEQYF	TGTGCCAGCAGCTTATTCGGCTCCGTGTCCTACGAGCAGTACTTC
NA	TRBJ1-3	NA	TRBV12-3/TRBV12-4	CASSSSNRDRNTIYF	TGTGCCAGCAGTTCATCTAACAGGGATAGAAACACCATATATTTT
TRBD1	TRBJ2-1	NA	TRBV28	CASSFRPDRGEYNEQFF	TGTGCCAGCAGTTTTAGGCCGGACAGGGGCGAGTACAATGAGCAGTTCTTC
NA	TRBJ2-3	few	TRBV11-2	CASSSTRGRGTDTQYF	TGTGCCAGCAGCTCCACGCGAGGTCGTGGCACAGATACGCAGTATTTT
NA	TRBJ1-3	few	TRBV10-3	CAISDTGSGNTIYF	TGTGCCATCAGTGACACAGGGTCTGGAAACACCATATATTTT
TRBD2	TRBJ2-5	many	TRBV18	CASSPGLAGNQETQYF	TGTGCCAGCTCACCCGGACTAGCGGGGAACCAAGAGACCCAGTACTTC
TRBD2	TRBJ2-2	few	TRBV5-1	CASKSSLAGTGELFF	TGCGCCAGCAAATCCTCTCTAGCGGGAACCGGGGAGCTGTTTTTT
NA	TRBJ1-2	many	TRBV12-3/TRBV12-4	CASSFVGGNYGYTF	TGTGCCAGCAGTTTTGTCGGGGGGAACTATGGCTACACCTTC
NA	TRBJ1-6	few	TRBV21-1	CASSKSDGNNSPLHF	TGTGCCAGCAGCAAATCGGACGGGAATAATTCACCCCTCCACTTT
TRBD1	TRBJ2-3	NA	TRBV27	CASSSRSGTASTDTQYF	TGTGCCAGCAGTTCGAGGAGTGGGACAGCTAGCACAGATACGCAGTATTTT
NA	TRBJ2-3	many	TRBV5-6	CASSLYLTGTDTQYF	TGTGCCAGCAGCTTGTATTTGACCGGCACAGATACGCAGTATTTT
NA	TRBJ1-1	few	TRBV29-1	CSVDYTGNTEAFF	TGCAGCGTTGATTATACGGGTAACACTGAAGCTTTCTTT
TRBD2	TRBJ2-1	many	TRBV12-3/TRBV12-4	CASTLGLAAAYNEQFF	TGTGCCAGCACCTTGGGACTAGCGGCGGCCTACAATGAGCAGTTCTTC
NA	TRBJ1-1	few	TRBV6-5	CASSRPGNTEAFF	TGTGCCAGCAGTAGACCGGGGAACACTGAAGCTTTCTTT
NA	TRBJ2-3	few	TRBV29-1	CSAPPGWGGTDTQYF	TGCAGCGCCCCACCCGGGTGGGGGGGCACAGATACGCAGTATTTT
TRBD2	TRBJ2-7	few	TRBV5-1	CASSLAGTSHEQYF	TGCGCCAGCAGCTTGGCCGGGACTAGCCACGAGCAGTACTTC
NA	TRBJ2-3	NA	TRBV5-1	CASSSDDDFYTQYF	TGCGCCAGCAGCTCCGATGATGACTTCTATACGCAGTATTTT
NA	TRBJ1-1	many	TRBV9	CASSGRADTEAFF	TGTGCCAGCAGCGGCAGGGCGGACACTGAAGCTTTCTTT
TRBD1	TRBJ1-1	few	TRBV5-1	CASSSSWSGDRGWNTEAFF	TGCGCCAGCAGCTCGAGCTGGTCCGGGGACAGGGGGTGGAACACTGAAGCTTTCTTT